These 26 T cell receptor beta chains were sequenced from one sample in a study of T cells after yellow fever vaccination. TCRdb passed the 5' RACE reads through MiXCR, listing each CDR3 protein once. The sample lists 95,000 to 150,000 distinct CDR3 sequences, nearly 7.5% occurring once. The specimen comprised CD4+ T cells sorted from PBMCs, sampled 10 to 11 days after the first yellow fever vaccination. These receptors originate from a man between 18 and 35 years old who received the YFV17D yellow fever vaccine.

The CDR3 bases are TGCGCCAGCAGCTTGGGATTAGGTCTAGACGTTTCCTACGAGCAGTACTTC. This translates into CASSLGLGLDVSYEQYF. The V call is TRBV5-1, the J call TRBJ2-7; D is ambiguous. Between the trimmed V and J ends, which lost 0 bases and 1 base, there was a span of 17 bases. In germline, CDR1 is SGHRS, CDR2 YFSETQ. The CDR3 spans 17 residues.

This chain connects TRBV12-3 or TRBV12-4 to TRBJ1-5; the D gene is possibly TRBD1 (5 bases). The CDR3 contains 13 residues. The V end was cut by 6 bases, the J end by 5 bases, with 11 bases between. For the CDR3, the DNA is TGTGCCAGCAGGACGCAGGGAGATCAGCCCCAGCATTTT. It specifies CASRTQGDQPQHF.

At least ten counts were recorded for this clonotype. The V and J genes are TRBV5-6 and TRBJ2-4; D assignment may be TRBD1 or TRBD2 (5 bases each). The CDR3 extends over 13 amino acids. Germline V lookup: CDR1 SGHDT, CDR2 YYEEEE. The V end was cut by 2 bases, the J end by 8 bases, with 11 bases between. The CDR3 region is CASSFAGADIQYF. For the CDR3, the DNA is TGTGCCAGCAGCTTTGCCGGGGCGGACATTCAGTACTTC.

This clonotype was seen repeatedly, ten times or more. V usage is TRBV15 and J usage is TRBJ2-5; TRBD1 might be the D (6 bases). Germline assignment: CDR1 LNHNV and CDR2 YYDKDF (reference sequence). This CDR3 contains 12 residues. Trimming stripped 9 bases from V and 2 bases from J, with 10 bases between. Written as DNA, the CDR3 is TGTGCCACTCAGGGGTTTCAAGAGACCCAGTACTTC. Translating it yields CATQGFQETQYF.

The chain has TRBV3-1 and TRBJ1-2, with 9 nucleotides matching TRBD1. The CDR3 loop spans 16 amino acids. CDR1 LGHDT and CDR2 YNNKEL come from the germline V gene (reference sequence). J gave up 4 bases and V 4 bases, and 10 bases lay outside the gene matches. The CDR3, as DNA: TGTGCCAGCAGCCCGACCGGGACAGGGTTCTTCTATGGCTACACCTTC. This sequence encodes CASSPTGTGFFYGYTF.

This clonotype came up many times. The chain joins TRBV5-1 to TRBJ1-1, with D possibly being TRBD1 (5 bases). Trimming removed 1 base at V and 0 bases at J, with 10 bases between. CDR3 length: 15 amino acids. Per the germline V gene, CDR1 is SGHRS and CDR2 is YFSETQ. For the CDR3, the DNA is TGCGCCAGCAGCTTGAGCGACAGTCTGAACACTGAAGCTTTCTTT. Translated, it gives CASSLSDSLNTEAFF.

A word on this clonotype: Since a much larger clone is just one base distant, this may be a read error. The CDR3 DNA sequence: TGCAGTGCTAGCAGTCGGGGGGGCAAAAGCTCCTACAATGAGCTGTTCTTC. Its protein product is CSASSRGGKSSYNELFF. V usage is TRBV20-1 and J usage is TRBJ2-1; the match to TRBD2 covers 8 bases. The CDR3 has 17 residues. Germline CDR1 and CDR2: DFQATT and SNEGSKA (reference sequence).

This clonotype occurred many times. The chain recombines TRBV5-1 with TRBJ2-5; 7 nucleotides line up with TRBD2. The CDR3 totals 14 residues. Trimming at V came to 4 bases and at J to 5 bases, leaving 8 bases not matched to a gene. Germline V gives CDR1 SGHRS, CDR2 YFSETQ. The CDR3 is CASSDGTMGETQYF. The CDR3 DNA is TGCGCCAGCAGCGATGGGACTATGGGGGAGACCCAGTACTTC.

This clonotype was recorded many times. The J gene is TRBJ2-1, the V gene TRBV5-1, with 10 bases that match TRBD1. Germline V gene lookup returns CDR1 SGHRS and CDR2 YFSETQ. The CDR3 is 16 residues long. V lost 1 base to trimming and J lost 7 bases; unmatched junction nucleotides: 8. The CDR3 DNA follows: TGCGCCAGCAGCTTGATGTGGGGGACAGGGGATAATGAGCAGTTCTTC. Translation gives CASSLMWGTGDNEQFF. The whole variable domain, filled in from reference TRBV5-1 and TRBJ2-1, reads KAGVTQTPRYLIKTRGQQVTLSCSPISGHRSVSWYQQTPGQGLQFLFEYFSETQRNKGNFPGRFSGRQFSNSRSEMNVSTLELGDSALYLCASSLMWGTGDNEQFFGPGTRLTVL.

This clonotype was seen many times. The chain has TRBV7-9 and TRBJ2-7; perhaps TRBD2 as D (6 bases). Deletions cut 5 bases from V and 5 bases from J, with 10 bases between. The CDR3 is made up of 12 amino acids. Per the germline V gene, CDR1 is SEHNR and CDR2 is FQNEAQ (reference sequence). CDR3 bases: TGTGCCAGCAGCCTTAGCGGTCACGAGCAGTACTTC. It yields the protein CASSLSGHEQYF.

This clonotype was detected many times. The chain links TRBV28 to TRBJ2-3; the match to TRBD2 covers 8 bases. From germline, CDR1 is MDHEN and CDR2 SYDVKM. The CDR3 loop spans 14 amino acids. V was clipped by 4 bases and J by 7 bases; unmatched bases: 7. The CDR3 bases are TGTGCCAGCAGTTCGGGAGGGTCGGGTAATACGCAGTATTTT. This encodes CASSSGGSGNTQYF.

This clonotype has at least ten counts. The chain recombines TRBV6-6 with TRBJ1-6; D gene ambiguous. Germline assignment: CDR1 MNHNY and CDR2 SVGAGI (reference sequence). This CDR3 has 11 residues. The V end lost 4 bases, the J end lost 9 bases, and 4 bases lay between the germline ends. CDR3 residues: CASSSSSPLHF. In nucleotides, the CDR3 is TGTGCCAGCAGTTCGAGTTCACCCCTCCACTTT.

In this sample, this clonotype turned up many times. This chain connects TRBV4-2 to TRBJ2-7; D gene unclear. V shed 4 bases and J shed 2 bases, with 9 bases lying between them. Germline CDR1 LGHNA, CDR2 YNFKEQ. The CDR3 totals 13 residues. CDR3 residues: CASSRDLTYEQYV. In DNA form, the CDR3 reads TGTGCCAGCAGCCGGGATCTGACCTACGAGCAGTACGTC.

This clonotype showed up many times. The rearrangement uses TRBV5-1 and TRBJ1-2; TRBD1 is a possible D gene (5 bases). The CDR3 has 13 amino acids. CDR1 is SGHRS, CDR2 YFSETQ, per germline. V was clipped by 4 bases and J by 6 bases, with 13 bases between them. The CDR3 region has the DNA TGCGCCAGCAGCCCTGGGACGGAACATGGCTACACCTTC. Translated: CASSPGTEHGYTF.

This clonotype was seen a few times. The chain employs TRBV6-5 and TRBJ1-2; D is possibly TRBD1 (6 bases). The V gene lost 0 bases and the J gene lost 4 bases, with 15 bases spanning the gap. Per the germline V gene, CDR1 is MNHEY and CDR2 is SVGAGI. The CDR3 runs to 16 residues. The CDR3 here is CASSYSDVGARYGYTF. DNA for the CDR3: TGTGCCAGCAGTTACTCTGATGTGGGGGCGCGCTATGGCTACACCTTC.

This clonotype occurred many times. The chain joins TRBV5-4 to TRBJ2-5, with D possibly called TRBD1 or TRBD2 (5 bases each). The CDR3 has 14 amino acids. Per germline, CDR1 SGHNT and CDR2 YYREEE (reference sequence). The V end was cut by 6 bases, the J end by 3 bases, with 15 bases between. DNA for the CDR3: TGTGCCAGCACCCTGGGTGTGGGGGAAGAGACCCAGTACTTC. It translates to CASTLGVGEETQYF. Full variable domain (rest looked up from reference TRBV5-4 and TRBJ2-5): ETGVTQSPTHLIKTRGQQVTLRCSSQSGHNTVSWYQQALGQGPQFIFQYYREEENGRGNFPPRFSGLQFPNYSSELNVNALELDDSALYLCASTLGVGEETQYFGPGTRLLVL.

This clonotype was recorded many times. The genes are TRBV20-1 and TRBJ2-3; D ambiguous. V lost 2 bases and J 0 bases, leaving 9 bases between the germline ends. Germline-derived CDR1 and CDR2 are DFQATT and SNEGSKA (reference sequence). The CDR3 contains 14 residues. The CDR3 DNA reads TGCAGTGCTAGATCCCCTCTCAGCACAGATACGCAGTATTTT. Translating it yields CSARSPLSTDTQYF.

This clonotype appeared many times. V and J are TRBV7-9 and TRBJ1-6; D is ambiguous. The germline V gene has CDR1 SEHNR and CDR2 FQNEAQ (reference sequence). Trimming took 3 bases from V and 8 from J, leaving 5 bases between them. This CDR3 comprises 12 residues. The CDR3 here is CASSFGDSPLHF. The CDR3 coding sequence is TGTGCCAGCAGCTTCGGGGATTCACCCCTCCACTTT.

This clonotype was detected only a few times. In DNA, the CDR3 is TGTGCCAGCAGGACCGCCAGGGCCTCTGAAGCTTTCTTT. It specifies CASRTARASEAFF. V is TRBV5-6 and J is TRBJ1-1, with D maybe TRBD1 (5 bases). Germline V gene lookup returns CDR1 SGHDT and CDR2 YYEEEE. V was cut by 5 bases and J by 6 bases, with 14 bases left in between. CDR3 length: 13 residues.

This clonotype appeared a few times. The chain recombines TRBV5-1 with TRBJ2-3; 13 nucleotides align to TRBD2. The CDR3 is 16 residues long. CDR1 is SGHRS and CDR2 is YFSETQ in the germline V gene. The J segment lost 4 bases and the V segment lost 5 bases, leaving 7 bases of the junction unmatched. The CDR3 sequence is CASRLLAGGLPDTQYF. The CDR3 DNA reads as TGCGCCAGCAGACTACTAGCGGGGGGGCTCCCAGATACGCAGTATTTT.

This clonotype occurred many times. J is TRBJ2-7 and V is TRBV28; D ambiguous. Trimming shortened V by 6 bases and J by 5 bases, and 14 bases separated the two germline ends. The length of the CDR3 is 13 residues. Germline CDR1 MDHEN, CDR2 SYDVKM. The CDR3 here is CASSQLMEHEQYV. CDR3 DNA: TGTGCCAGCAGCCAACTAATGGAACACGAGCAGTACGTC.

This clonotype came up many times. V is TRBV28 and J is TRBJ2-5; D is perhaps TRBD1 (6 bases). V gave up 6 bases and J gave up 5 bases, with 16 bases separating them. The CDR3 runs to 14 residues. Germline V gene lookup returns CDR1 MDHEN and CDR2 SYDVKM. CDR3 amino acids: CASRKQQGSETQYF. The CDR3, as DNA: TGTGCCAGCAGGAAACAACAGGGATCGGAGACCCAGTACTTC. Variable domain in full (rest from reference TRBV28 and TRBJ2-5): DVKVTQSSRYLVKRTGEKVFLECVQDMDHENMFWYRQDPGLGLRLIYFSYDVKMKEKGDIPEGYSVSREKKERFSLILESASTNQTSMYLCASRKQQGSETQYFGPGTRLLVL.

This clonotype was observed many times. One end of the junction does not line up with germline, which may come from a read error. V gene TRBV7-6 combines with J gene TRBJ1-4; no firm D call. The CDR3 loop spans 13 amino acids. Germline CDR1 reads SGHVS; CDR2 reads FNYEAQ. The chain's CDR3 is CASSLASSGPFIF. The CDR3 DNA sequence: TGTGCCAGCAGCTTAGCTTCATCGGGCCCCTTCATTTTT.

This clonotype was picked up a small number of times. This chain joins TRBV5-1 and TRBJ1-4; D remains unclear. Per the germline V gene, CDR1 is SGHRS and CDR2 is YFSETQ. V was shortened by 1 base and J by 5 bases, with 0 bases between the two germline ends. The CDR3 is 11 residues long. The CDR3 here is CASSLNEKLFF. For the CDR3, the DNA is TGCGCCAGCAGCTTGAATGAAAAACTGTTTTTT.

This clonotype was seen at least ten times. This chain connects TRBV28 to TRBJ2-5; 8 bases match TRBD2. The V gene end was trimmed by 3 bases and the J gene end by 1 base; junction bases not matched to a gene: 4. Germline V gives CDR1 MDHEN, CDR2 SYDVKM. This CDR3 spans 15 amino acids. The CDR3 nucleotides read TGTGCCAGCAGTTTTCCCGGGGGGGGCCAAGAGACCCAGTACTTC. Protein product: CASSFPGGGQETQYF.

This clonotype was seen repeatedly, ten times or more. V is TRBV7-2 and J is TRBJ2-7; no definite D call. V was clipped by 5 bases and J by 4 bases, with 6 bases between them. Germline V gene lookup returns CDR1 SGHTA and CDR2 FQGNSA. CDR3 length: 11 residues. CDR3 region: CASSPQYEQYF. DNA for the CDR3: TGTGCCAGCAGCCCACAGTACGAGCAGTACTTC.